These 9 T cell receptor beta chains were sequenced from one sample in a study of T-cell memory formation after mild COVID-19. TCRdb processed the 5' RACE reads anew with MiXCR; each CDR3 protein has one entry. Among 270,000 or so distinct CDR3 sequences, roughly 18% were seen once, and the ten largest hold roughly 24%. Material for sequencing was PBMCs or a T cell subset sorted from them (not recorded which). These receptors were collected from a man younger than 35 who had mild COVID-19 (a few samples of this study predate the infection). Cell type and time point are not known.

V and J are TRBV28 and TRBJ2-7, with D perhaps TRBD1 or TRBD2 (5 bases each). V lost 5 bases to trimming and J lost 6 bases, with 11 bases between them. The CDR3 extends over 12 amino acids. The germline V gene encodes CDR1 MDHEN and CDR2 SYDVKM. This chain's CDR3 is CASSGGFREQYV. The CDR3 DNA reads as TGTGCCAGCAGTGGGGGTTTTCGCGAGCAGTACGTC.

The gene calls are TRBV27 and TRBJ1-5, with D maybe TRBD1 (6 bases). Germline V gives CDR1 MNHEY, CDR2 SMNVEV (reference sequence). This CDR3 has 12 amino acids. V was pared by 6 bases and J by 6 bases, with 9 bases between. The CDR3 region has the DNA TGTGCCAGCAGAACAGGGATTCAGCCCCAGCATTTT. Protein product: CASRTGIQPQHF.

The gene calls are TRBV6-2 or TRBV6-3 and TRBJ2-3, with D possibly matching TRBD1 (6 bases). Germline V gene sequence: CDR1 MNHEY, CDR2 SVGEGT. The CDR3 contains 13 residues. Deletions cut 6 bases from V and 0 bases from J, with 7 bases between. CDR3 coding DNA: TGTGCCAGCAGGGACAGCAGCACAGATACGCAGTATTTT. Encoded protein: CASRDSSTDTQYF.

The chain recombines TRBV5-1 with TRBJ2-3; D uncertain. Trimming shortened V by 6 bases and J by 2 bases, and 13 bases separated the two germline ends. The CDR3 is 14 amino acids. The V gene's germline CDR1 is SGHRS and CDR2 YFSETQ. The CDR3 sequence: CASTSVGHTDTQYF. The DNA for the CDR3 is TGCGCCAGCACCTCAGTAGGTCACACAGATACGCAGTATTTT.

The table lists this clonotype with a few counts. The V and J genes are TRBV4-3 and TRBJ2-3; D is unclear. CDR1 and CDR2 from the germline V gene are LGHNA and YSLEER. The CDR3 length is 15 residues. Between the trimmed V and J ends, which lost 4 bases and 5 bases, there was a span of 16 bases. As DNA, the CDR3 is TGCGCCAGCAGCCGGTGGGCCGTGACCGGAGATACGCAGTATTTT. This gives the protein CASSRWAVTGDTQYF.

CDR3 loop: CSAGGGSGSPLHF. The CDR3 nucleotides are TGCAGTGCGGGAGGGGGCAGTGGGTCACCCCTCCACTTT. This sequence joins TRBV20-1 and TRBJ1-6; 7 bases align to TRBD1. This CDR3 spans 13 amino acids. CDR1 and CDR2 from the germline V gene are DFQATT and SNEGSKA (reference sequence). V shed 6 bases and J 10 bases; nucleotides not matched to a gene: 9.

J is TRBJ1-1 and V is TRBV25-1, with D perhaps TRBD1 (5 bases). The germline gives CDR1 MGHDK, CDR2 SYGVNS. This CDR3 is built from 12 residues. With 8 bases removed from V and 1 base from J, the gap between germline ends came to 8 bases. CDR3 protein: CASGAGNTEAFF. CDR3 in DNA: TGTGCCAGCGGGGCGGGGAACACTGAAGCTTTCTTT.

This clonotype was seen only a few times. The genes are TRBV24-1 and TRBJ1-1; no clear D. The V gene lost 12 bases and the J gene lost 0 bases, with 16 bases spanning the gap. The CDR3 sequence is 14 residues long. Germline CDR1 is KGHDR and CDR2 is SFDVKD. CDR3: CASTTENMNTEAFF. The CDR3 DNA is TGTGCCTCCACCACAGAAAATATGAACACTGAAGCTTTCTTT.

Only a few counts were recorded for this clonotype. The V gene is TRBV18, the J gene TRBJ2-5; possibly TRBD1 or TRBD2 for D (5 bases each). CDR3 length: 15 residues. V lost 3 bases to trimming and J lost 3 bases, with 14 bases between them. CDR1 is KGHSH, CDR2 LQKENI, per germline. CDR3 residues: CASSPPGRWEETQYF. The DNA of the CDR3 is TGTGCCAGCTCACCCCCGGGACGGTGGGAAGAGACCCAGTACTTC.